The sequence of this TCR beta chain was determined in a study of OX40 agonist ivuxolimab in advanced cancers. Study overall: Patients in the trial were receiving intravenous ivuxolimab every 2 weeks, at doses of 0.01 to 10 mg/kg. Findings of the study overall: Expanded peripheral T cell antigen specificity was not determined.

Per the germline V gene, CDR1 is SGHRS and CDR2 is YFSETQ. This CDR3 is 16 amino acids long. Trimming removed 7 bases from V and 0 bases from J; junction bases left unmatched: 10. TCRdb's copy holds only in-frame clones and misses some; the assay was immunoSEQ multiplex PCR. The sample has more than 75,000 clones; 88% are singletons. A word on this clone: Its antigen is not identified.

The sample in question was CD4+ or CD8+ T cells sorted from blood, obtained in a trial of the OX40 agonist ivuxolimab. The chain carries TRBV5-1 and TRBJ2-1; 7 bases line up with TRBD2. The source of this sequence is an adult with an advanced solid tumor such as melanoma, head and neck, liver or kidney cancer. The CDR3 loop reads CASGSSGLSSYNEQFF. The CDR3 DNA reads TGCGCCAGCGGGTCTAGCGGCTTGAGCTCCTACAATGAGCAGTTCTTC.